The T cell receptor beta chain under discussion was sequenced for a study of blood T cell repertoires in COVID-19. Trimming cost V 0 bases and J 2 bases, with 10 bases left between them. Germline CDR1 reads SGHTA; CDR2 reads FQGNSA. There are 15 residues in the CDR3. The method was immunoSEQ multiplex PCR; TCRdb's version includes in-frame clones alone and lacks a portion of them. The top ten clones hold roughly 10% of a sample with about 250,000 clones, roughly 80% of them seen once. The sequence derives from a man older than 75 with acute or convalescent COVID-19. Sequenced material: peripheral blood. The V call is TRBV7-2, the J call TRBJ2-5, with D possibly TRBD1 on 5 matching bases. CDR3 in DNA: TGTGCCAGCAGCTTAGCCTCGACAGCTCAAGAGACCCAGTACTTC. Translating it yields CASSLASTAQETQYF. The full variable domain, completed using reference TRBV7-2 and TRBJ2-5, is GAGVSQSPSNKVTEKGKDVELRCDPISGHTALYWYRQSLGQGLEFLIYFQGNSAPDKSGLPSDRFSAERTGGSVSTLTIQRTQQEDSAVYLCASSLASTAQETQYFGPGTRLLVL.